This T cell receptor beta chain is from a study of post-analysis software for immune sequencing data. Notes on the study in general: Included in a set of roughly five TRBV segments more frequent in patients than controls were TRBV5-6, TRBV5-1 and TRBV20-1.

This clonotype was seen a few times. The antigen is unknown. Germline V CDR1 and CDR2: SGHTS, YDEGEE. The CDR3 sequence is 13 residues long. The J segment lost 3 bases and the V segment lost 6 bases, leaving 5 bases of the junction unmatched. Unique molecular identifiers were carried by the TCR beta cDNA libraries. TCRdb passed the PCR reads through MiXCR, listing each CDR3 protein once. In the table there are about half a million distinct CDR3 sequences, around a third of which are singletons. The chain couples TRBV5-8 to TRBJ2-5; 7 nucleotides match TRBD1. The origin of this receptor is a girl aged 2-17 years with multiple sclerosis. Sequences were obtained from blood. This CDR3 is CASTRDREETQYF. In DNA form, the CDR3 reads TGTGCCAGCACCCGGGACAGAGAAGAGACCCAGTACTTC.